This T cell receptor beta chain originates from a study of beta chain features in type 1 diabetes. Study-wide findings and caveats: A closer apparent resemblance between naive, central memory and Treg TCRB repertoires was seen in patients than in healthy donors.

Looked up from germline, CDR1 is LNHDA and CDR2 is SQIVND (reference sequence). The CDR3 spans 13 residues. V gave up 4 bases and J gave up 3 bases, with 7 bases separating them. The entirety of the isolated RNA underwent reverse transcription, so expressed TCRB transcripts were sequenced. Repertoires were generated with immunoSEQ multiplex PCR, while TCRdb's copy carries only in-frame clones and drops some. The sample has about 220,000 clones, approximately 11% seen once. CD4+ naive, central memory, regulatory and stem cell-like memory subsets were isolated by sorting on CD45RO/CCR7/CD25/CD127/CD95/CD27. Details on this clone: Its antigen is undetermined.

This receptor was taken from a man in his late teens or twenties in good health. The J gene is TRBJ2-1, the V gene TRBV19, with no clear D. Input material: central memory CD4+ T cells from blood. CDR3 in amino acids: CASSTGNYNEQFF. Here the CDR3 DNA reads TGTGCCAGTAGTACCGGAAACTACAATGAGCAGTTCTTC.